The source of this TCR beta chain is a study of cytomegalovirus exposure and HLA in healthy donors. Whole-study findings and limits: In an earlier analysis, productive rearrangement rates for most beta V segments clustered near 87% or 30%. It was reported that the classifier diagnosed cytomegalovirus status with high specificity and sensitivity in both the original and validation cohorts. The study labeled more than 150 TCR beta chains cytomegalovirus-associated. There was a cluster of highly shared sequence variants that was likely a sequencing artifact.

The germline CDR1 and CDR2 sequences are SGHDT and YYEEEE. This CDR3 comprises 13 residues. The V end was cut by 0 bases, the J end by 1 base, with 4 bases between. Amplification used 60 Vbeta primers and 13 Jbeta primers. Method: immunoSEQ multiplex PCR; TCRdb's copy keeps in-frame clones and lacks some. The table has over 150,000 clones, 75% to 85% seen once. This clone has more than one count but fewer than ten. Its antigen remains unknown. Specimen: PBMCs. The clonotype comes from a girl aged 2 to 9 in good health and CMV-seropositive. This chain connects TRBV5-6 to TRBJ1-2; the D is unclear. The CDR3, as DNA: TGTGCCAGCAGCTTGGAGAGTAACTATGGCTACACCTTC. Its translation: CASSLESNYGYTF.